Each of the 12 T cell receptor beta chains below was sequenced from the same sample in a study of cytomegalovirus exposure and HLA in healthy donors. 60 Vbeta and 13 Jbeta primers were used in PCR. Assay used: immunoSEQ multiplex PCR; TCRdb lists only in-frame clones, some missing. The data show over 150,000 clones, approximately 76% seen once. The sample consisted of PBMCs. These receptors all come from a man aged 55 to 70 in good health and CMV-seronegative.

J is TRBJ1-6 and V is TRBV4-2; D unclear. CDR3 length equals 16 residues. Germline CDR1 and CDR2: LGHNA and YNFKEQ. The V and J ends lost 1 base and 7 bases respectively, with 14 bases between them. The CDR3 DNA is TGTGCCAGCAGCCAAGGCCCTGAGGGTAGGAATTCACCCCTCCACTTT. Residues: CASSQGPEGRNSPLHF.

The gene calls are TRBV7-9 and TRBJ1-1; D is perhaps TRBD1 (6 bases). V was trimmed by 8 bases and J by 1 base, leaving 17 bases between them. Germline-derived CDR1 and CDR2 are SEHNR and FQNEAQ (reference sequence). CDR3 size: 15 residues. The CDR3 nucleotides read TGTGCCAGCGCCAAGGGGGACGGGTGGAACACTGAAGCTTTCTTT. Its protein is CASAKGDGWNTEAFF. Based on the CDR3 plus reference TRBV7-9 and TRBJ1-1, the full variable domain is DTGVSQNPRHKITKRGQNVTFRCDPISEHNRLYWYRQTLGQGPEFLTYFQNEAQLEKSRLLSDRFSAERPKGSFSTLEIQRTEQGDSAMYLCASAKGDGWNTEAFFGQGTRLTVV.

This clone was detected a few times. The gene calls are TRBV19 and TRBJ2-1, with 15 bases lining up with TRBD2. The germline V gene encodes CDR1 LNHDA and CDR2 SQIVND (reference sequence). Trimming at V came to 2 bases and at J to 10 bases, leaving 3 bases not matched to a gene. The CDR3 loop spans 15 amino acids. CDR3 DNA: TGTGCCAGTAGTATATCGGGACTAGCGGGAGGAGAGCAGTTCTTC. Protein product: CASSISGLAGGEQFF.

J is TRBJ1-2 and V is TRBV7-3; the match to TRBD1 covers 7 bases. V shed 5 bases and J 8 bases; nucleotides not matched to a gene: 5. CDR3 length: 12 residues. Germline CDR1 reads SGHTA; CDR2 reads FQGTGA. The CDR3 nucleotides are TGTGCCAGCAGCACCCGACAGGGCGGCTACACCTTC. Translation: CASSTRQGGYTF.

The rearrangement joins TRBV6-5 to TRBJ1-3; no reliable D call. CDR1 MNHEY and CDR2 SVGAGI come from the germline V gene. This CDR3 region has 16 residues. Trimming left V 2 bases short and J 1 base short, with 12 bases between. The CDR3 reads CASSYGRFGSGNTIYF. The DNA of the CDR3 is TGTGCCAGCAGTTACGGCAGGTTTGGTTCTGGAAACACCATATATTTT.

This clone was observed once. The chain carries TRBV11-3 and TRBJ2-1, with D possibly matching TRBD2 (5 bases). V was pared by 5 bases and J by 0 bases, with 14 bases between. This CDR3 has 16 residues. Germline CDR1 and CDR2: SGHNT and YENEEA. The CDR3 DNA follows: TGTGCCAGCAGCCCGGCGGGCGCCAGCTCCTACAATGAGCAGTTCTTC. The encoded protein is CASSPAGASSYNEQFF.

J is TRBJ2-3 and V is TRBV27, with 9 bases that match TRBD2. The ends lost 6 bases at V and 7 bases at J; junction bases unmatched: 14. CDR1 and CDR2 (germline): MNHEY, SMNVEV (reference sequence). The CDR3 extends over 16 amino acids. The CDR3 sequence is CASSSPSGLAVNTQYF. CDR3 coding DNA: TGTGCCAGCAGCTCGCCTTCGGGACTAGCAGTCAATACGCAGTATTTT.

The CDR3 reads CASSQDSGSSANEQFF. Here the CDR3 DNA reads TGCGCCAGCAGCCAAGATTCCGGCTCTAGCGCCAATGAGCAGTTCTTC. This chain joins TRBV4-3 and TRBJ2-1; the D gene is possibly TRBD2 (6 bases). This CDR3 is built from 16 residues. Trimming pared 0 bases from V and 6 bases from J, leaving 15 bases between. The germline gives CDR1 LGHNA, CDR2 YSLEER.

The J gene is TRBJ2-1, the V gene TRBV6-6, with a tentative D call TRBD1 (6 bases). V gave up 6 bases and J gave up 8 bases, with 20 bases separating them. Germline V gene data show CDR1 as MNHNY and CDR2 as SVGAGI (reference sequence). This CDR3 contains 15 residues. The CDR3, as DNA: TGTGCCAGCAGCCAGGGAGTGGGGGCTTCGTATGAGCAGTTCTTC. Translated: CASSQGVGASYEQFF.

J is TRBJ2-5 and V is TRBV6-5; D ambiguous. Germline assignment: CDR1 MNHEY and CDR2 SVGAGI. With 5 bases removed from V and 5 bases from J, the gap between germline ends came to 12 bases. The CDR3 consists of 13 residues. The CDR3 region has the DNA TGTGCCAGCAGTCCACCGGCGAGGGAGACCCAGTACTTC. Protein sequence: CASSPPARETQYF.

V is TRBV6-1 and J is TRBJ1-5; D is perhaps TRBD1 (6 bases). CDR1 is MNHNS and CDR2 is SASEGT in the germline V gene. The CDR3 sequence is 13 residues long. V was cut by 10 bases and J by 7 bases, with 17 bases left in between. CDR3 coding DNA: TGTGCCACCCGGGACATCTCCGAACAGCCCCAGCATTTT. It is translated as CATRDISEQPQHF.

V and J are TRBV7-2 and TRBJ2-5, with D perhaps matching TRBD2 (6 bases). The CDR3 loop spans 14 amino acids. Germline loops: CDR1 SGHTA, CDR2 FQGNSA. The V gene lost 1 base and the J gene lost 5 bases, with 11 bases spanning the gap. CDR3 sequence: CASSLGEVGETQYF. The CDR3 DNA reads TGTGCCAGCAGCTTAGGGGAGGTAGGCGAGACCCAGTACTTC.